This entry describes one T cell receptor (beta chain). Its specificity is not known. This CDR3 is built from 15 residues. Per germline, CDR1 MNHEY and CDR2 SVGAGI. The sample comes from a study of CXCR3-negative and CXCR3-positive naive CD8 T cells. Study-wide results and limits: Partially decreased CXCR3 expression was recorded after cryopreservation, and fresh PBMCs were used in most assays. Naive subsets had comparable surface CD5; TCR strength was inferred from TRB CDR3 properties.

UMI-labeled 5' RACE TRB cDNA libraries were prepared from the cells. TCRdb re-called the 5' RACE reads and gives one entry per CDR3 protein, without DNA. The repertoire shows tens of thousands of distinct CDR3 sequences; the top ten hold about 1%. Naive CD8+ T cells showed CD45RO-CCR7+CD27+CD95-. This receptor was taken from a human donor in good health. Some clones in this sample may be carry-over from other donors' samples. V is TRBV6-5 and J is TRBJ2-1; TCRdb's D call, TRBD2, is unchecked because there is no DNA. Sample: naive CXCR3- CD8+ T cells from blood. As to subset: CD45RO-CCR7+CD27+CD95- naive CD8+ T cells lacking CXCR3 (TNR3-). The CDR3 spells CASRPGLAVMDEQFF.